The entry below gives a single T cell receptor (beta chain) sequence along with its context. Clones were sequenced by immunoSEQ multiplex PCR, and TCRdb holds only the in-frame ones, with some missing. The sample has about 100,000 clones, around 83% seen once. Unmatched junction bases numbered 7, after V lost 0 bases and J lost 7 bases. This CDR3 spans 16 amino acids. The germline V gene encodes CDR1 LGHNT and CDR2 FRNRAP. These data are taken from a study of blood T cell repertoires in COVID-19. The overall study: COVID-19 samples collected from the United States, Italy and Spain covered acute and convalescent phases.

Sequencing was carried out using peripheral blood. The TCR originated in a human donor in a cohort sampled during active COVID-19. This chain joins TRBV12-5 and TRBJ1-4; the match to TRBD1 covers 8 bases. The CDR3 here is CASGLVTHRGSEKLFF. The CDR3 nucleotides are TGTGCTAGTGGTTTGGTTACCCACAGGGGGAGTGAAAAACTGTTTTTT.